The 26 T cell receptor beta chains below come from one sample, sequenced in a study of cytomegalovirus exposure and HLA in healthy donors. Clones were read by immunoSEQ multiplex PCR, and TCRdb kept only the in-frame ones, dropping some. The sample yields about 60,000 clones, around 96% seen once. Sample: PBMCs. Every receptor here comes from a man between 18 and 29 years old in good health and CMV-seronegative.

The rearrangement links TRBV7-9 to TRBJ2-5, with 10 bases identical to TRBD2. V trimming: 1 base; J trimming: 3 bases; junction bases outside the gene matches: 5. CDR1 is SEHNR and CDR2 is FQNEAQ in the germline V gene (reference sequence). The CDR3 has 16 residues. Written as DNA, the CDR3 is TGTGCCAGCAGCTTAGTTGCTAGCGGGAGAGAAGAGACCCAGTACTTC. Protein: CASSLVASGREETQYF.

The V gene is TRBV30, the J gene TRBJ2-7; TRBD1 is a possible D gene (7 bases). CDR3 length: 18 residues. The V and J ends lost 3 bases and 3 bases respectively, with 27 bases between them. Germline CDR1 is GTSNPN and CDR2 is SVGIG (reference sequence). CDR3 loop: CAWRRDSDLSPQRYEQYF. The CDR3 DNA reads TGTGCCTGGAGGCGGGACAGCGACTTAAGCCCCCAGCGCTACGAGCAGTACTTC.

V gene TRBV5-4 combines with J gene TRBJ2-1; D may be TRBD1 (5 bases). Trimming pared 0 bases from V and 6 bases from J, leaving 13 bases between. Germline values: CDR1 SGHNT, CDR2 YYREEE (reference sequence). The CDR3 consists of 15 residues. CDR3 residues: CASSLVGASVNEQFF. Written as DNA, the CDR3 is TGTGCCAGCAGCTTGGTAGGGGCTTCGGTCAATGAGCAGTTCTTC.

V is TRBV10-2 and J is TRBJ2-1; weak D call: TRBD2 (6 bases). CDR1 is WSHSY and CDR2 is SAAADI in the germline V gene. The CDR3 sequence is 14 residues long. V shed 8 bases and J shed 8 bases, with 19 bases lying between them. Here the CDR3 DNA reads TGCGCCAGCGGGTTGGGAGGACCGAATGATGAGCAGTTCTTC. Protein product: CASGLGGPNDEQFF.

The genes are TRBV7-2 and TRBJ2-1; 10 positions agree with TRBD1. The ends lost 4 bases at V and 16 bases at J; junction bases unmatched: 10. Germline V lookup: CDR1 SGHTA, CDR2 FQGNSA. CDR3 size: 13 residues. As DNA, the CDR3 is TGTGCCAGCAGCTCCCAGACAGGGGGCGTTAGCTTCTTC. Its translation: CASSSQTGGVSFF.

This clone was observed a handful of times. The V call is TRBV7-9, the J call TRBJ2-5; TRBD1 might be the D (5 bases). In germline, CDR1 is SEHNR, CDR2 FQNEAQ (reference sequence). The CDR3 spans 15 residues. Trimming left V 5 bases short and J 3 bases short, with 16 bases between. The CDR3 protein is CASSPSQGFEETQYF. CDR3 nucleotide sequence: TGTGCCAGCAGCCCATCGCAGGGTTTCGAAGAGACCCAGTACTTC.

The J gene is TRBJ2-2, the V gene TRBV10-3; D is uncertain. The CDR3 consists of 15 residues. Germline V lookup: CDR1 ENHRY, CDR2 SYGVKD. V dropped 6 bases and J dropped 3 bases, with 14 bases sitting between them. The CDR3 coding sequence is TGTGCCATCAGCGGCTCCGGAAGCGACACCGGGGAGCTGTTTTTT. It translates to CAISGSGSDTGELFF.

The chain couples TRBV6-6 to TRBJ2-4; the match to TRBD2 covers 7 bases. From germline, CDR1 is MNHNY and CDR2 SVGAGI (reference sequence). This CDR3 contains 14 residues. V lost 11 bases and J lost 1; bases outside the gene matches: 8. CDR3 in DNA: TGTGCCGGCCGGGGGGTGAGGGCCAAAAACATTCAGTACTTC. Protein: CAGRGVRAKNIQYF.

The chain is built from TRBV28 and TRBJ2-5; 8 bases agree with TRBD1. CDR1 is MDHEN, CDR2 SYDVKM, per germline. This CDR3 has 16 amino acids. The V and J ends lost 6 bases and 5 bases, in that order; junction bases with no gene match: 14. DNA of the CDR3: TGTGCCAGCAGCTCGACCGGGACAGGTGCACGGGAGACCCAGTACTTC. It encodes CASSSTGTGARETQYF. Variable domain in full (rest from reference TRBV28 and TRBJ2-5): DVKVTQSSRYLVKRTGEKVFLECVQDMDHENMFWYRQDPGLGLRLIYFSYDVKMKEKGDIPEGYSVSREKKERFSLILESASTNQTSMYLCASSSTGTGARETQYFGPGTRLLVL.

The chain is built from TRBV7-8 and TRBJ1-2; D remains unclear. Germline lookup yields CDR1 SGHVS and CDR2 FQNEAQ. The CDR3 is made up of 12 amino acids. V gave up 5 bases and J gave up 4 bases, with 8 bases separating them. CDR3: CASSPGSYGYTF. CDR3 DNA sequence: TGTGCCAGCAGCCCCGGTAGCTATGGCTACACCTTC.

J is TRBJ2-5 and V is TRBV5-1, with D possibly matching TRBD2 (6 bases). V gave up 7 bases and J gave up 1 base, with 14 bases separating them. The CDR3 length is 14 residues. The germline V gene encodes CDR1 SGHRS and CDR2 YFSETQ. CDR3 loop: CASGPRGFQETQYF. Here the CDR3 DNA reads TGCGCCAGCGGGCCTCGGGGGTTCCAAGAGACCCAGTACTTC.

The V gene is TRBV7-8, the J gene TRBJ1-2, with 8 bases that match TRBD1. Germline V gene sequence: CDR1 SGHVS, CDR2 FQNEAQ. After removal of 5 bases from V and 7 bases from J, the junction contained 6 bases not matched to a gene. The CDR3 extends over 13 amino acids. CDR3 in amino acids: CASSTQGVGGYTF. In DNA form, the CDR3 reads TGTGCCAGCAGCACACAGGGGGTTGGTGGCTACACCTTC.

The chain employs TRBV23-1 and TRBJ2-7; weak D call: TRBD1 (6 bases). TRBV23-1 is an open reading frame, and its role is uncertain. CDR3 length: 14 amino acids. Trimming took 6 bases from V and 2 from J, leaving 14 bases between them. The DNA of the CDR3 is TGCGCCAGCAGGACGGACAGCAACCCCTACGAGCAGTACTTC. Translation gives CASRTDSNPYEQYF.

This chain joins TRBV25-1 and TRBJ2-7, with 13 positions matching TRBD2. This CDR3 is 16 amino acids long. Germline CDR1 is MGHDK and CDR2 is SYGVNS. Unmatched junction bases numbered 4, after V lost 3 bases and J lost 2 bases. Written as DNA, the CDR3 is TGTGCCAGCAGTGAGAGAGGACTAGCGGGAGCCTACGAGCAGTACTTC. Translation: CASSERGLAGAYEQYF.

This chain connects TRBV7-9 to TRBJ2-1, with TRBD2 matching over 7 bases. Germline V lookup: CDR1 SEHNR, CDR2 FQNEAQ (reference sequence). The CDR3 is made up of 14 amino acids. Losses at the gene ends were 9 bases for V and 0 bases for J; bases not matched to a gene: 5. CDR3 residues: CASTGTTSYNEQFF. Written as DNA, the CDR3 is TGTGCCAGTACCGGGACTACCTCCTACAATGAGCAGTTCTTC.

The chain links TRBV6-5 to TRBJ1-5; no clear D. The CDR3 is 13 amino acids. The germline gives CDR1 MNHEY, CDR2 SVGAGI. V shed 6 bases and J shed 6 bases, with 12 bases lying between them. The CDR3 DNA reads TGTGCCAGCAGCTCAGACGGAGCTCAGCCCCAGCATTTT. Amino acid sequence: CASSSDGAQPQHF.

This sequence joins TRBV10-2 and TRBJ2-3, with 7 nucleotides matching TRBD2. This CDR3 has 18 residues. The V gene end was trimmed by 4 bases and the J gene end by 1 base; junction bases not matched to a gene: 14. Germline CDR1 reads WSHSY; CDR2 reads SAAADI. CDR3 region: CASSALLPQRERTDTQYF. The CDR3 DNA reads as TGCGCCAGCAGTGCCCTCCTCCCCCAGCGGGAACGCACAGATACGCAGTATTTT.

J is TRBJ2-2 and V is TRBV4-1, with TRBD2 matching 8 bases. The CDR3 runs to 16 residues. Trimming took 3 bases from V and 7 from J; bases not matched to a gene: 10. CDR1 and CDR2 from the germline V gene are MGHRA and YSYEKL. In nucleotides, the CDR3 is TGCGCCAGCAGCCAGCGACTAGCGCTGATGAGCGGGGAGCTGTTTTTT. Translated, it gives CASSQRLALMSGELFF.

The chain uses TRBV9 and TRBJ2-7; maybe TRBD1 (6 bases). The CDR3 covers 14 residues. V lost 3 bases and J lost 4, with 14 bases in between. CDR1 is SGDLS, CDR2 YYNGEE, per germline. The CDR3 sequence: CASSARGQSYEQYF. Here the CDR3 DNA reads TGTGCCAGCAGCGCGAGGGGACAAAGTTACGAGCAGTACTTC.

This chain links TRBV5-1 with TRBJ2-2, with TRBD2 matching 9 bases. CDR3 length: 17 residues. The trim removed 5 bases at V and 1 base at J, leaving 9 bases unmatched. The germline CDR1 and CDR2 sequences are SGHRS and YFSETQ. The CDR3 region is CASRRGGLVLNTGELFF. CDR3 nucleotides: TGCGCCAGCAGGCGGGGGGGACTAGTCTTGAACACCGGGGAGCTGTTTTTT.

The chain employs TRBV7-9 and TRBJ2-1; TRBD2 aligns across 10 bases. This CDR3 has 17 amino acids. Germline V gene sequence: CDR1 SEHNR, CDR2 FQNEAQ (reference sequence). The J segment lost 5 bases and the V segment lost 2 bases, leaving 9 bases of the junction unmatched. The CDR3 spells CASSLSHGLAGDNEQFF. The CDR3 nucleotides read TGTGCCAGCAGCTTATCCCATGGGCTAGCGGGGGACAATGAGCAGTTCTTC.

This clone was found once. The rearrangement joins TRBV2 to TRBJ2-7, with D possibly TRBD1 on 5 matching bases. V lost 6 bases and J lost 6, with 15 bases in between. The CDR3 has 13 amino acids. Germline loops: CDR1 SNHLY, CDR2 FYNNEI. The CDR3 sequence is CASSAGQKGEQYF. CDR3 coding DNA: TGTGCCAGCAGCGCAGGGCAGAAGGGCGAGCAGTACTTC.

The chain employs TRBV5-4 and TRBJ1-1; D is uncertain. The germline CDR1 and CDR2 sequences are SGHNT and YYREEE (reference sequence). The CDR3 runs 14 residues. Trimming stripped 0 bases from V and 1 base from J, with 7 bases between. CDR3 bases: TGTGCCAGCAGCTTGGCTCGGGGGAACACTGAAGCTTTCTTT. Protein: CASSLARGNTEAFF. Full variable domain (missing parts from reference TRBV5-4 and TRBJ1-1): ETGVTQSPTHLIKTRGQQVTLRCSSQSGHNTVSWYQQALGQGPQFIFQYYREEENGRGNFPPRFSGLQFPNYSSELNVNALELDDSALYLCASSLARGNTEAFFGQGTRLTVV.

The chain combines TRBV14 with TRBJ2-5, with TRBD1 as a possible D gene (6 bases). Deletions cut 4 bases from V and 5 bases from J, with 20 bases between. This CDR3 is built from 16 residues. Germline CDR1 and CDR2: SGHDN and FVKESK. CDR3 in DNA: TGTGCCAGCAGCCCCAGGGGAGCGCGACAAAGGGAGACCCAGTACTTC. This encodes CASSPRGARQRETQYF.

This sequence joins TRBV27 and TRBJ2-1; 10 nucleotides line up with TRBD2. Trimming removed 6 bases from V and 4 bases from J; junction bases left unmatched: 12. From germline, CDR1 is MNHEY and CDR2 SMNVEV (reference sequence). The CDR3 totals 17 residues. CDR3 coding DNA: TGTGCCAGCAGCCATAACCTTCCTAGCGGGGGATACAATGAGCAGTTCTTC. Translation: CASSHNLPSGGYNEQFF.

The chain has TRBV7-2 and TRBJ2-7, with D maybe TRBD1 (6 bases). The length of the CDR3 is 14 residues. Deletions cut 1 base from V and 5 bases from J, with 12 bases between. CDR1 and CDR2 (germline): SGHTA, FQGNSA. The CDR3 spells CASSLVRGFDEQYF. The CDR3 DNA follows: TGTGCCAGCAGCTTAGTCAGGGGATTCGACGAGCAGTACTTC.